Sequencing of this TCR beta chain was carried out in a study of neurological immune-mediated disorders (dated by TCRdb to 2018 to 2020). Study-level background: Peripheral blood TCR-beta repertoires from patients with HTLV-I-associated myelopathy (HAM/TSP), patients with multiple sclerosis, and healthy controls were compared in the study using UMI-based sequencing. The roughly 100 TCR-beta libraries covered PBMC samples along with longitudinal samples, technical triplicates, and paired sorted CD4+ and CD8+ T-cell subsets. The cohort included approximately 68 subjects: roughly 15 with HAM/TSP, some 34 with multiple sclerosis, and 20 healthy controls.

The germline V gene provides CDR1 LGHNA and CDR2 YNFKEQ. Taken from cysteine to phenylalanine, the CDR3 has 14 residues. This entry keeps only the CDR3 DNA: 42 bases, framed from base 1. Trimming at the junction amounts to 1 base on V and 9 bases on J, and the germline ends lie 13 bases apart. General study outcomes and caveats: The highest TCR clonal expansion was observed in HAM/TSP patients, whereas the lowest was observed in MS patients, even when compared with healthy controls. Across subjects, expanded clones never shared an identical CDR3 amino acid sequence, which suggests that the TCR-beta repertoires in every group were private.

Healthy controls were blood bank volunteers in Maryland, USA. Libraries from unsorted PBMCs were made from 2 million PBMCs kept in RNAlater at -80 degrees C until RNA extraction. Peripheral blood underwent Ficoll-Hypaque density gradient centrifugation to isolate PBMCs, which were then cryopreserved in liquid nitrogen. There are many counts of this clonotype. It lacks a known antigen. No qualities accompany the bases; no much larger clone lies one base away. cDNA synthesis used template-switch 5'RACE with a primer carrying a 10-nucleotide random unique molecular identifier tagging each TCR transcript. Every sequencing run yielded over 180 million TCR-beta sequences covering 15-18 subjects. Total RNA was extracted with the RNeasy kit. TCR-beta VDJ regions were amplified with primers for the TCR constant region and the 5'RACE anchor, using the KAPA Real-time Library Amplification kit. A first PCR added sample indexes and Illumina adaptors, after which a second PCR increased the library yield. After Ampure bead purification, the roughly 650 bp TCR product was size-selected on a 2% E-gel SizeSelection system. Before pooling, libraries had their quality checked on a Bioanalyzer, their concentration measured with Qubit, and their quantity determined with the Kapa Library Quantification kit. Libraries were sequenced paired-end 2 x 150 bp on an Illumina HiSeq 2500. To increase sequence diversity, 25-30% phiX was spiked into each library pool. For the original study's pipeline: The UMI-based MiGEC pipeline processed quality-filtered reads and removed over 75% of raw TCR sequences during error correction. IMGT germline references were used for aligning VDJ genes, and each clonotype was defined as a unique CDR3 amino acid sequence together with its V-J genes. Clonal expansion, Shannon diversity and CDR3 relatedness (CalcPairwiseDistances, ClusterSamples) were evaluated with VDJtools, and phylogenetic trees were built with CLCbio workbench. Clones with at least 8 unique UMIs were defined as expanded, with this threshold being based on coefficient-of-variation modelling across technical triplicates. TCRdb itself trimmed the public reads at Q25 with fastp, ran MiXCR and retained productive beta chains. Identical CDR3 proteins give one entry, which carries the most common genes and DNA. It is TCRdb's table, rather than the study itself, that gives the V and J calls and clone size. For this sample there are about 84,000 distinct CDR3 sequences; 10% appear just once. Together, the top ten hold more than 1.5% of the sample.

This receptor was taken from a man in his forties in good health. The material sequenced was PBMCs. Recombination linked TRBV4-2 to TRBJ2-1, with a weak D call of TRBD1 (5 bases match). The DNA sequence is as follows: TGTGCCAGCAGCCAAGCCGACGGGCAGGGTGAGCAGTTCTTC. Protein translation: CASSQADGQGEQFF.